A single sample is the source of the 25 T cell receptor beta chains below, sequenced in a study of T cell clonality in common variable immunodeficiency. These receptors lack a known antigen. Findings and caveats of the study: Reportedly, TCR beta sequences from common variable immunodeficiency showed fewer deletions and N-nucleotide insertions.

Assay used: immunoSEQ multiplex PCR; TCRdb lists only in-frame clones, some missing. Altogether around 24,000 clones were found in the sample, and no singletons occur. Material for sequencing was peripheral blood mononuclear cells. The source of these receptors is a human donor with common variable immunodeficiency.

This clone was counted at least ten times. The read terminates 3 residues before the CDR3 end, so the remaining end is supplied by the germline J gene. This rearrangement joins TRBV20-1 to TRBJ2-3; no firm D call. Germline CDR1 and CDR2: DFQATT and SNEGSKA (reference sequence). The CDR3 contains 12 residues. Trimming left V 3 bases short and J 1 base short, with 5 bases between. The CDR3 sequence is CSASRGTDTQYF. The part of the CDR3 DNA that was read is TGCAGTGCTAGCCGGGGCACAGATACG.

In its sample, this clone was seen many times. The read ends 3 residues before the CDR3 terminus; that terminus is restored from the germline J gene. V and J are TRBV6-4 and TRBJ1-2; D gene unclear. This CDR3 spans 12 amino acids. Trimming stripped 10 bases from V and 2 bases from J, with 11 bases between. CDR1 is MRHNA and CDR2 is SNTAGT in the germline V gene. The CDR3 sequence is CATRGGNYGYTF. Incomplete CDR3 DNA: TGTGCCACACGAGGAGGGAACTATGGC.

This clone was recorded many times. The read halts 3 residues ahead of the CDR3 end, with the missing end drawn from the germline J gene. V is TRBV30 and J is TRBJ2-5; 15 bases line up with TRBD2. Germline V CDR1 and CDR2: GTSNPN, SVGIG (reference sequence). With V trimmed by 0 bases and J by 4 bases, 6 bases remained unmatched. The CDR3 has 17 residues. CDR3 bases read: TGTGCCTGGAGTGTAACCCGGACTAGCGGGAGGGGAGAGACC. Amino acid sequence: CAWSVTRTSGRGET. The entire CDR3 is CAWSVTRTSGRGETQYF.

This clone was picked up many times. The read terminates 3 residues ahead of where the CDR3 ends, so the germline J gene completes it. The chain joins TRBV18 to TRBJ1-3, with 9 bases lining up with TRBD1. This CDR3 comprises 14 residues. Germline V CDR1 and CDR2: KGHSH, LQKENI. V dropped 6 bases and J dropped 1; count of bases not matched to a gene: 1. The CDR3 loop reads CASSGTGSGNTIYF. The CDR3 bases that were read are TGTGCCAGCTCGGGGACAGGGTCTGGAAACACC.

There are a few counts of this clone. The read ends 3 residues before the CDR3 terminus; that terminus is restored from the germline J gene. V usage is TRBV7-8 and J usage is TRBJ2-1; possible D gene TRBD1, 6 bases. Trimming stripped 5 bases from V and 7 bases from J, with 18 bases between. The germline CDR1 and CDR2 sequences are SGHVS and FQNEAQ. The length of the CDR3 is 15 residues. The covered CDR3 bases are TGTGCCAGCAGCCCCCAAGGGGGAGATAAGAATGAG. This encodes CASSPQGGDKNE. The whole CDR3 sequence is CASSPQGGDKNEQFF.

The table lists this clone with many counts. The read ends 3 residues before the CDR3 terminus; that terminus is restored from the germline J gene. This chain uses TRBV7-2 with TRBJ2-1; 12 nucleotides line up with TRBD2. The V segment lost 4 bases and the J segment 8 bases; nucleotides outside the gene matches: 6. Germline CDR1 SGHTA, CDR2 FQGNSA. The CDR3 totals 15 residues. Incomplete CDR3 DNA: TGTGCCAGCAGCTCTAGCGGGGGGGCAGGCTATGAG. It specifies CASSSSGGAGYE. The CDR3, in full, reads CASSSSGGAGYEQFF.

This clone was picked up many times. CDR3 loop: CSALGGRTEAFF. The CDR3 DNA, read in part, is TGCAGTGCTCTAGGGGGAAGGACTGAA. The chain employs TRBV20-1 and TRBJ1-1; tentative D call: TRBD1 (6 bases). The read halts 3 residues ahead of the CDR3 end, with the missing end drawn from the germline J gene. Trimming shortened V by 5 bases and J by 5 bases, and 12 bases separated the two germline ends. CDR1 is DFQATT, CDR2 SNEGSKA, per germline (reference sequence). The CDR3 spans 12 residues.

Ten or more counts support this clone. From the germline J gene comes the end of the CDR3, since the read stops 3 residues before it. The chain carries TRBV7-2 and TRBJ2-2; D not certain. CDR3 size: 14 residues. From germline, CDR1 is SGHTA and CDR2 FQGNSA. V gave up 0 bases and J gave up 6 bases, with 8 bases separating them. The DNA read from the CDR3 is TGTGCCAGCAGCTTAGCGGCCCATCCCGGGGAG. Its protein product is CASSLAAHPGE. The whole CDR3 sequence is CASSLAAHPGELFF.

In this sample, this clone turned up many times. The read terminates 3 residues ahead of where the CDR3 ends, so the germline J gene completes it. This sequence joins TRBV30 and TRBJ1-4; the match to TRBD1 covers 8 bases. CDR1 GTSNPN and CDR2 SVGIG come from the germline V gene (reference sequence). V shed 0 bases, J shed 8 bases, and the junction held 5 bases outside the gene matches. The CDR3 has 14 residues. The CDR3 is CAWSVLDRDEKLFF. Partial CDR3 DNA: TGTGCCTGGAGTGTACTGGACAGGGACGAAAAA.

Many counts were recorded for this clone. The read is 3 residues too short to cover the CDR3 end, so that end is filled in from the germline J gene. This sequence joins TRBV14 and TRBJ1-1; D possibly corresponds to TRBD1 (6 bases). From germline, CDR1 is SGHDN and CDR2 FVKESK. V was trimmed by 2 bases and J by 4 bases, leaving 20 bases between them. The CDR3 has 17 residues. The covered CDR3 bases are TGTGCCAGCAGCCAACTAAGGATGGGGGCGCGAGGCACTGAA. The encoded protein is CASSQLRMGARGTE. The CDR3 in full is CASSQLRMGARGTEAFF.

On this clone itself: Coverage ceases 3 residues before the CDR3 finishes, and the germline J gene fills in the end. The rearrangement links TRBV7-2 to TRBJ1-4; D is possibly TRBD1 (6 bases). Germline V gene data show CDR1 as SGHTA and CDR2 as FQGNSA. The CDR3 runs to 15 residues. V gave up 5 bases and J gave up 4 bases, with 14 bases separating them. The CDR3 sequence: CASSPNRVGNEKLFF. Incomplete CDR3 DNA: TGTGCCAGCAGCCCCAACAGGGTGGGTAATGAAAAA.

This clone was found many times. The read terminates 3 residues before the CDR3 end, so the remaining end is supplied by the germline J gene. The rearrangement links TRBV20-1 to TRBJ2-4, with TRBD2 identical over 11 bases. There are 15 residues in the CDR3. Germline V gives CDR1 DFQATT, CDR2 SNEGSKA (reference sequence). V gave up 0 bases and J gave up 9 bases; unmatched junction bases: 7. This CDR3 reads CSARDIAGGPGIQYF. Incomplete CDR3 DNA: TGCAGTGCTAGAGATATAGCGGGGGGGCCAGGCATT.

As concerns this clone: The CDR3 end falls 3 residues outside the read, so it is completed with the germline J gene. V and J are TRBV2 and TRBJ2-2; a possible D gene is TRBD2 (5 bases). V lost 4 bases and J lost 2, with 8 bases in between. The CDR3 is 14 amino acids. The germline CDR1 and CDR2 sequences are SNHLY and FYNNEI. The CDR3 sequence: CASSASSNTGELFF. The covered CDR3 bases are TGTGCCAGCAGTGCATCTAGCAACACCGGGGAG.

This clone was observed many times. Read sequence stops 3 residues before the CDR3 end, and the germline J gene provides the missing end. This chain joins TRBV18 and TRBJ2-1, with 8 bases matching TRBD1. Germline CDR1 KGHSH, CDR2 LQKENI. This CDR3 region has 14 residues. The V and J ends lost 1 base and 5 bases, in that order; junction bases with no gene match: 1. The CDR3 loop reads CASSPLDRDNEQFF. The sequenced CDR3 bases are TGTGCCAGCTCACCACTGGACAGGGACAATGAG.

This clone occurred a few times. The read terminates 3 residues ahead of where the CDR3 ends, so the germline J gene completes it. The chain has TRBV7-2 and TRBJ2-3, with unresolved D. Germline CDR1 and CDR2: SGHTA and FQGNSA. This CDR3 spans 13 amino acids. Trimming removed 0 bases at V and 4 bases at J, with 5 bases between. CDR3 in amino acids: CASSLAVADTQYF. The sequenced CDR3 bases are TGTGCCAGCAGCTTAGCCGTAGCAGATACG.

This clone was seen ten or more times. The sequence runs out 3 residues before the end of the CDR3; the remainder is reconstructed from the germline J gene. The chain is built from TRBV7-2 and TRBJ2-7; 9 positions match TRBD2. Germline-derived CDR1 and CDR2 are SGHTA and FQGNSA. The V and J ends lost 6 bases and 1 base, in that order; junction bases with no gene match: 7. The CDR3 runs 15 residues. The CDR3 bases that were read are TGTGCCAGCAGTGATAGCGGGAGCTTGTCCTACGAG. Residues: CASSDSGSLSYE. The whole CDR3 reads CASSDSGSLSYEQYF.

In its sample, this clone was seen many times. Partial CDR3 DNA: TGTGCCATCAGTGAGAGAGTATCAGGGCGAACAACTAATGAAAAA. The encoded protein is CAISERVSGRTTNEK. The entire CDR3 sequence reads CAISERVSGRTTNEKLFF. V and J are TRBV10-3 and TRBJ1-4, with D possibly being TRBD1 (5 bases). With the read ending 3 residues before the CDR3 end, the germline J gene is used to fill in that end. This CDR3 region has 18 residues. The V end lost 2 bases, the J end lost 0 bases, and 16 bases lay between the germline ends. CDR1 and CDR2 from the germline V gene are ENHRY and SYGVKD.

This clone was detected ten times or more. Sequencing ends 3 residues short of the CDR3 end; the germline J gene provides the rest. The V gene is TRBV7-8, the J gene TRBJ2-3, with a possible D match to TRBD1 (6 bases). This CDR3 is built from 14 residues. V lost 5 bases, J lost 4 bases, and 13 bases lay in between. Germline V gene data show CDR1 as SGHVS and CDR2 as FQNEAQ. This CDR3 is CASSQLNRADTQYF. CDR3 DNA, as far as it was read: TGTGCCAGCAGCCAACTCAACAGGGCAGATACG.

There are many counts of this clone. CDR3 DNA, as far as it was read: TGTGCCAGCAGATCTAGCGGGGGGGAAACCTACGAG. It is translated as CASRSSGGETYE. The full CDR3 is CASRSSGGETYEQYF. V gene TRBV6-2 or TRBV6-3 combines with J gene TRBJ2-7, with 12 nucleotides matching TRBD2. From the germline J gene comes the end of the CDR3, since the read stops 3 residues before it. The V gene's germline CDR1 is MNHEY and CDR2 SVGEGT. Germline trimming cut 6 bases from V and 2 bases from J; bases unmatched to any gene: 5. The CDR3 sequence is 15 residues long.

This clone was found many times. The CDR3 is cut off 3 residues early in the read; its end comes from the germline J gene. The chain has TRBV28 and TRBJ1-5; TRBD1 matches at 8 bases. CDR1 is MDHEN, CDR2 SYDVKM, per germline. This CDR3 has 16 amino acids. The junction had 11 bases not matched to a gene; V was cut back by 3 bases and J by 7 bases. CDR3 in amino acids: CASSFRGQGIGQPQHF. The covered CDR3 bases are TGTGCCAGCAGTTTTAGAGGACAGGGAATAGGCCAGCCC.

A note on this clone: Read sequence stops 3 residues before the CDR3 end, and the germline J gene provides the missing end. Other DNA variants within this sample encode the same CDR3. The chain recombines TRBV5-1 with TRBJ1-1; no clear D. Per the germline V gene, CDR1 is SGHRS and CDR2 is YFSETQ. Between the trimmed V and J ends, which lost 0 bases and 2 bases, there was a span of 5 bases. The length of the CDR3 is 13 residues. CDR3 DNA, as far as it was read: TGCGCCAGCAGCTTGGCCGTTAACACTGAA. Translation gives CASSLAVNTE. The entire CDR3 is CASSLAVNTEAFF.

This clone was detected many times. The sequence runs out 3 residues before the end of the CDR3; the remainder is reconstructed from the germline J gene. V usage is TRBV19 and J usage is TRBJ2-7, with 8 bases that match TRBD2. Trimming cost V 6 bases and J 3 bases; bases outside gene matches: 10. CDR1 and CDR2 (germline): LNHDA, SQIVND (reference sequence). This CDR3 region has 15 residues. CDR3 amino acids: CASRNLYAGGYEQYF. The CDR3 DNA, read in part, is TGTGCCAGTAGAAACCTCTATGCGGGAGGCTACGAG.

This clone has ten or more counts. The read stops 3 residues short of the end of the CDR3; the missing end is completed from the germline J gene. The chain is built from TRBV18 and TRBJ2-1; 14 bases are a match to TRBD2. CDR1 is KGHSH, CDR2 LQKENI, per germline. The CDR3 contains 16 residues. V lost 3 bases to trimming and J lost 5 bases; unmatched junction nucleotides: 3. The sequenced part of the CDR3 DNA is TGTGCCAGCTCACCCCCGGGACTAGCGGGAGACAATGAG. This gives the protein CASSPPGLAGDNE. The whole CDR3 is CASSPPGLAGDNEQFF.

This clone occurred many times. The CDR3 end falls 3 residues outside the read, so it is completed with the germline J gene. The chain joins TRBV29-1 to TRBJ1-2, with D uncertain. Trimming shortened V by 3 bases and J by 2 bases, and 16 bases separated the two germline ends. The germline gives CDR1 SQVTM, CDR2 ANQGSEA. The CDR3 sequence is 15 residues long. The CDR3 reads CSVDTPNEGNYGYTF. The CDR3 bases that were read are TGCAGCGTTGACACGCCGAACGAGGGCAACTATGGC.

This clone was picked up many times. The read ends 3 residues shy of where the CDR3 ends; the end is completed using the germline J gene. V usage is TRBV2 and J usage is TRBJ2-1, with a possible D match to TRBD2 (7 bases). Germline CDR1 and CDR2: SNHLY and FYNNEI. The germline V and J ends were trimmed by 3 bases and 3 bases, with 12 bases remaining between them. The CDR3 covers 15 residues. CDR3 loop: CASSEGGGGYNEQFF. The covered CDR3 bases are TGTGCCAGCAGTGAGGGAGGGGGAGGCTACAATGAG.